The subject of this entry is one T cell receptor beta chain. This clonotype was picked up many times. This receptor's antigen is unknown. The input lacks base qualities; no much larger clone sits a single base away. According to the germline V gene, CDR1 reads SGHTA and CDR2 reads FQGTGA. The CDR3 has 15 amino acids, counting the end cysteine and phenylalanine. The kept DNA is CDR3 alone, 45 bases in frame from the first base. The junction shows trimming of 5 bases on V and 3 bases on J, and the gene matches do not reach 6 bases of it. The library was generated by PCR. Sequencing used an Illumina HiSeq 2500. TCR library preparation used molecular barcoding, with unique molecular identifiers applied to normalize quantification of the TCRbeta repertoire. The public reads were quality trimmed at Q25 with fastp and then assembled into clones with MiXCR by TCRdb, keeping productive beta chains. Rows are unified per CDR3 protein, each entry keeping the most common DNA and genes. Within this sample are 440,000 or so distinct CDR3 sequences, with approximately 11% of them counted one time only. The ten top clones hold roughly 5.5% of the sample.

The source of the sample is a study of T-cell reconstitution after alpha-beta-depleted transplantation in children (dated by TCRdb to the mid-2010s). At the level of the whole study: T-cell immune reconstitution after TCRalphabeta/CD19-depleted allogeneic hematopoietic cell transplantation in children was quantitatively tracked in the study by means of TCR repertoire profiling.

This material consisted of PBMCs from the stem cell graft donor, taken from the stem cell graft. The sequence was obtained from a human donor who donated a stem cell graft to a child with acute myeloid leukemia. The chain joins TRBV7-3 to TRBJ1-1, and 10 bases in between align with TRBD1. The CDR3 has the sequence CASSQDRGPDTEAFF. The DNA is as follows: TGTGCCAGCAGCCAAGACAGGGGGCCTGACACTGAAGCTTTCTTT. The reference TRBV7-3 and TRBJ1-1 proteins fill in what lies around the CDR3, so the full variable domain reads GAGVSQTPSNKVTEKGKYVELRCDPISGHTALYWYRQSLGQGPEFLIYFQGTGAADDSGLPNDRFFAVRPEGSVSTLKIQRTERGDSAVYLCASSQDRGPDTEAFFGQGTRLTVV.